Sequencing of this T cell receptor beta chain was carried out in a study of a mutant IDH1 vaccine in newly diagnosed glioma. About the research overall: Patients were started on vaccination 4-6 weeks after radiotherapy alone, or with temozolomide cycles. Patients were pretreated with radiotherapy, temozolomide, or both, mostly both.

The V end was cut by 4 bases, the J end by 11 bases, with 16 bases between. This CDR3 contains 13 residues. Germline values: CDR1 LNHDA, CDR2 SQIVND (reference sequence). On this clone: Its target is not known.

As for time point: week 47, end of study. What each vaccine dose contained was 300 ug of mutant IDH1 20-mer peptide, accompanied by topical imiquimod. In every donor, the tumor was a new WHO grade 3 or 4 IDH1-mutant, ATRX-lost astrocytoma. Clones were sequenced by immunoSEQ multiplex PCR, and TCRdb holds only the in-frame ones, with some missing. The sample lists about 67,000 clones; less than 90% were seen once. Study-wide results and caveats: There were vaccine-induced immune responses in around 93% of the patients.

The sample in question was PBMCs, obtained from a glioma patient whose treatment included an IDH1 peptide vaccine. The rearrangement uses TRBV19 and TRBJ2-3; the D gene could be TRBD1 or TRBD2 (5 bases each). The TCR comes from a man aged 25-45 years with glioma. The CDR3 loop reads CASSTPGQEEQYF. The CDR3 region has the DNA TGTGCCAGTAGTACGCCGGGGCAGGAAGAGCAGTATTTT.